The present TCR beta chain was sequenced within a study of shared clonotypes between healthy human individuals. Germline CDR1 is SSHAT and CDR2 is FNYEAQ (reference sequence). CDR3 size: 13 residues. V was cut by 0 bases and J by 5 bases, with 5 bases left in between. Generated by immunoSEQ multiplex PCR, the TCRdb table keeps only in-frame clones and is missing some. The data hold about 700,000 clones, with over 65% observed a single time. Participating donors were healthy, HIV-negative adults free of recent acute infections or vaccinations. The sample taken for sequencing was memory CD4+ T cells sorted from blood. Subset meaning: CD45RA-negative fraction. The receptor comes from a woman in her thirties in good health. V is TRBV7-7 and J is TRBJ2-1; D remains ambiguous. CDR3 in amino acids: CASSLAGNNEQFF. The CDR3 region has the DNA TGTGCCAGCAGCTTAGCAGGGAACAATGAGCAGTTCTTC.